This is a list of T cell receptor beta chains from one sample in a study of T cell responses to AZD1222 COVID-19 vaccine. Sequencing used immunoSEQ multiplex PCR; TCRdb keeps in-frame clones, though not all of them. This sample yields 200,000 to 250,000 clones, of which about 94% are seen a single time; about 1.5% belongs to the top ten. Source: peripheral blood, taken 28 days after the second dose of the MenACWY control vaccine. The receptors here all came from an adult who received the MenACWY meningococcal vaccine as a control. Both conserved end residues are part of each CDR3. The D gene is left open where the match is weak. Clone size is shown for a subset of rows, as once, few, many or a class of expanded clone.

abundance: few
v_gene: TRBV5-6
d_gene: .
j_gene: TRBJ1-1
CDR3nt: TGTGCCAGCAGCTTCCGGACAGTGAACACTGAAGCTTTCTTT
CDR3aa: CASSFRTVNTEAFF

abundance: .
v_gene: TRBV28
d_gene: TRBD1
j_gene: TRBJ1-2
CDR3nt: TGTGCCAGCAGTTTGGTAGGACAGGGTAACTATGGCTACACCTTC
CDR3aa: CASSLVGQGNYGYTF

abundance: .
v_gene: TRBV7-9
d_gene: .
j_gene: TRBJ2-5
CDR3nt: TGTGCCAGCAGCTTAAGTTCAGGGCCCGAGACCCAGTACTTC
CDR3aa: CASSLSSGPETQYF

abundance: .
v_gene: TRBV2
d_gene: .
j_gene: TRBJ1-3
CDR3nt: TGTGCCAGCACCCGAGCGGCGCCAGGGGCTGGAAACACCATATATTTT
CDR3aa: CASTRAAPGAGNTIYF

abundance: .
v_gene: TRBV19
d_gene: TRBD2
j_gene: TRBJ2-7
CDR3nt: TGTGCCAGTAGTATAGGAGGCGGGAGGGCGAACGAGCAGTACTTC
CDR3aa: CASSIGGGRANEQYF

abundance: .
v_gene: TRBV28
d_gene: .
j_gene: TRBJ2-1
CDR3nt: TGTGCCAGCAGACTACCCAGTGACACTGAACCGCAGTTCTTC
CDR3aa: CASRLPSDTEPQFF

abundance: .
v_gene: TRBV7-9
d_gene: .
j_gene: TRBJ2-7
CDR3nt: TGTGCCAGCAGCTTAGTACTCTACGAGCAGTACTTC
CDR3aa: CASSLVLYEQYF

abundance: .
v_gene: TRBV4-1
d_gene: .
j_gene: TRBJ2-7
CDR3nt: TGCGCCAGCAGCCAAGATTCAGGCAGGAGCTCCTACGAGCAGTACTTC
CDR3aa: CASSQDSGRSSYEQYF

abundance: .
v_gene: TRBV3-1/TRBV3-2
d_gene: .
j_gene: TRBJ1-1
CDR3nt: TGTGCCAGCAGCCAAGATTGGGGCTTGGCAGCGCGAAGCACTGAAGCTTTCTTT
CDR3aa: CASSQDWGLAARSTEAFF

abundance: .
v_gene: TRBV7-3
d_gene: .
j_gene: TRBJ2-5
CDR3nt: TGTGCCAGCAGCCGCGGACACAAAGAGACCCAGTACTTC
CDR3aa: CASSRGHKETQYF

abundance: .
v_gene: TRBV7-9
d_gene: .
j_gene: TRBJ2-7
CDR3nt: TGTGCCAGCAGCTTAGGCCGGAACGAGCAGTACTTC
CDR3aa: CASSLGRNEQYF

abundance: .
v_gene: TRBV6-1
d_gene: .
j_gene: TRBJ1-2
CDR3nt: TGTGCCAGCAGTGAAGCGCGCCAGGTGATTGGCTACACCTTC
CDR3aa: CASSEARQVIGYTF

abundance: .
v_gene: TRBV9
d_gene: .
j_gene: TRBJ2-2
CDR3nt: TGTGCCAGCAGCGTAGGGGGTAACGCCGGGGAGCTGTTTTTT
CDR3aa: CASSVGGNAGELFF

abundance: .
v_gene: TRBV9
d_gene: .
j_gene: TRBJ1-4
CDR3nt: TGTGCCAGCAGCGTAGGACAGAGCGCGGGCCTGGAAAAACTGTTTTTT
CDR3aa: CASSVGQSAGLEKLFF

abundance: .
v_gene: TRBV21-1
d_gene: .
j_gene: TRBJ2-7
CDR3nt: TGTGCCAGCAGCACCTCGACAGGGGAAGGCTACGAGCAGTACTTC
CDR3aa: CASSTSTGEGYEQYF

abundance: once
v_gene: TRBV5-1
d_gene: .
j_gene: TRBJ2-3
CDR3nt: TGCGCCAGCAGCCTTGGCGGGGGCTCCCTCGTCACAGATACGCAGTATTTT
CDR3aa: CASSLGGGSLVTDTQYF

abundance: .
v_gene: TRBV4-2
d_gene: .
j_gene: TRBJ2-1
CDR3nt: TGTGCCAGCAGCCAAGATGCGATAGCGGTCTACAATGAGCAGTTCTTC
CDR3aa: CASSQDAIAVYNEQFF

abundance: .
v_gene: TRBV5-1
d_gene: .
j_gene: TRBJ1-3
CDR3nt: TGCGCCAGCAGCGTGACTCTTGGAAACACCATATATTTT
CDR3aa: CASSVTLGNTIYF

abundance: .
v_gene: TRBV6-5
d_gene: .
j_gene: TRBJ1-5
CDR3nt: TGTGCCAGCAGTTACGGCAGGGGTCAGCCCCAGCATTTT
CDR3aa: CASSYGRGQPQHF

abundance: .
v_gene: TRBV28
d_gene: .
j_gene: TRBJ2-7
CDR3nt: TGTGCCAGCAGTCCTGGACAGAAATACTGCTCCTACGAGCAGTACTTC
CDR3aa: CASSPGQKYCSYEQYF

abundance: .
v_gene: TRBV6-6
d_gene: TRBD1
j_gene: TRBJ1-2
CDR3nt: TGTGCCAGCAGGGAACAGGGGGCAGATGGCTACACCTTC
CDR3aa: CASREQGADGYTF

abundance: .
v_gene: TRBV6-1
d_gene: .
j_gene: TRBJ2-7
CDR3nt: TGTGCCAGCAGTGAACGGATGTTAGAGCAGTACTTC
CDR3aa: CASSERMLEQYF

abundance: .
v_gene: TRBV3-1/TRBV3-2
d_gene: TRBD2
j_gene: TRBJ2-7
CDR3nt: TGTGCCAGCAGCCAGGCGGGACTAGCGGGAGGCGAGCAGTACTTC
CDR3aa: CASSQAGLAGGEQYF

abundance: .
v_gene: TRBV28
d_gene: .
j_gene: TRBJ1-1
CDR3nt: TGTGCCAGCAGTTTAGGCCGGAACACTGAAGCTTTCTTT
CDR3aa: CASSLGRNTEAFF

abundance: .
v_gene: TRBV30
d_gene: .
j_gene: TRBJ1-3
CDR3nt: TGTGCCTGGAGCCTCTGGGACCTTGGAAACACCATATATTTT
CDR3aa: CAWSLWDLGNTIYF